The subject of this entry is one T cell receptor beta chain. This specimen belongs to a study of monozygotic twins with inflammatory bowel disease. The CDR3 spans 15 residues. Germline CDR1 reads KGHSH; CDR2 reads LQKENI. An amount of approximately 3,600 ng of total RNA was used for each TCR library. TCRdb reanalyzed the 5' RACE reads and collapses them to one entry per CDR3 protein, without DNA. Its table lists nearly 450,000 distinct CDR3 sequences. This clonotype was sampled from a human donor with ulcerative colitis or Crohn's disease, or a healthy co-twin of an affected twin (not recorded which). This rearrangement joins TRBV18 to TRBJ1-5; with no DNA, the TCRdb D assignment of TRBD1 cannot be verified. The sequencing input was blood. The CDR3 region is CASSPGQSSNQPQHF.